This record covers a single T cell receptor beta chain. The table came from immunoSEQ multiplex PCR; TCRdb's copy has only in-frame clones and leaves some out. Found here are some 50,000 clones, approximately 80% of them singletons; the top ten hold around a fifth. These data originate in a study of blood T cell repertoires in COVID-19. CDR1 and CDR2 (germline): SQVTM, ANQGSEA. V lost 2 bases and J lost 13, with 11 bases in between. This CDR3 has 10 amino acids. Sequenced material: peripheral blood. The TCR comes from a human donor with active or convalescent COVID-19. The donor label of this sample is uncertain. The chain uses TRBV29-1 and TRBJ1-2, with no clear D. The CDR3 sequence is CSVEYERITF. CDR3 bases: TGCAGCGTTGAATATGAGAGGATCACCTTC.